The 4 T cell receptor beta chains in this list originate from one sample, sequenced in a study of CD8 T cells in Susac syndrome. It was with random hexamers that 0.5 to 1 ug RNA was reverse transcribed. TCRdb processed the immunoSEQ multiplex PCR reads anew with MiXCR; each CDR3 protein has one entry. The table lists more than 150,000 distinct CDR3 sequences, 92% of them singletons. Sequencing was done on a sample of CD4+ T cells from PBMCs. These receptors were collected from a human donor in good health.

The chain carries TRBV18 and TRBJ2-6; D remains ambiguous. The CDR3 spans 15 residues. CDR1 and CDR2 (germline): KGHSH, LQKENI. V gave up 6 bases and J gave up 3 bases, with 12 bases separating them. The CDR3 protein is CASSLSEYGANVLTF. CDR3 coding DNA: TGTGCCAGCTCCCTCTCTGAATATGGGGCCAACGTCCTGACTTTC. Full variable domain (outside the CDR3, taken from reference TRBV18 and TRBJ2-6): NAGVMQNPRHLVRRRGQEARLRCSPMKGHSHVYWYRQLPEEGLKFMVYLQKENIIDESGMPKERFSAEFPKEGPSILRIQQVVRGDSAAYFCASSLSEYGANVLTFGAGSRLTVL.

The V call is TRBV12-3 or TRBV12-4, the J call TRBJ2-4, with 10 positions matching TRBD1. The V and J ends lost 6 bases and 6 bases, in that order; junction bases with no gene match: 8. CDR3 size: 15 residues. The CDR3 DNA sequence: TGTGCCAGCAGGCGCGGACAGGGGGTAGGAAACATTCAGTACTTC. Encoded protein: CASRRGQGVGNIQYF.

The chain is built from TRBV3-1 and TRBJ1-2; no reliable D call. With 2 bases removed from V and 8 bases from J, the gap between germline ends came to 12 bases. Germline V CDR1 and CDR2: LGHDT, YNNKEL (reference sequence). The CDR3 is made up of 13 amino acids. CDR3 bases: TGTGCCAGCAGCCAACCGGTCGCGAGAGGCTACACCTTC. It is translated as CASSQPVARGYTF.

J is TRBJ2-1 and V is TRBV20-1; TRBD2 aligns across 10 bases. Unmatched junction bases numbered 3, after V lost 6 bases and J lost 4 bases. CDR1 is DFQATT and CDR2 is SNEGSKA in the germline V gene (reference sequence). This CDR3 comprises 13 residues. For the CDR3, the DNA is TGCAGTGCGGCTAGCGGGGGTTACAATGAGCAGTTCTTC. Translation: CSAASGGYNEQFF.